This TCR beta chain stems from a study of blood T cell repertoires in COVID-19. The wider study: Samples representing acute and convalescent COVID-19 were sourced from the United States, Italy and Spain.

Produced via immunoSEQ multiplex PCR; TCRdb's table is partial and in-frame only. The table has some 260,000 clones, 88% seen once. The CDR3 runs to 13 residues. V was pared by 7 bases and J by 1 base, with 11 bases between. Germline V gene data show CDR1 as SGDLS and CDR2 as YYNGEE. This chain links TRBV9 with TRBJ1-1; the D gene is possibly TRBD1 (6 bases). This sequence was found in a woman in her thirties or forties who had recovered from COVID-19. The sample comprised peripheral blood. The CDR3 DNA reads as TGTGCCAGCCACAGGGTCGAGAACACTGAAGCTTTCTTT. It specifies CASHRVENTEAFF.